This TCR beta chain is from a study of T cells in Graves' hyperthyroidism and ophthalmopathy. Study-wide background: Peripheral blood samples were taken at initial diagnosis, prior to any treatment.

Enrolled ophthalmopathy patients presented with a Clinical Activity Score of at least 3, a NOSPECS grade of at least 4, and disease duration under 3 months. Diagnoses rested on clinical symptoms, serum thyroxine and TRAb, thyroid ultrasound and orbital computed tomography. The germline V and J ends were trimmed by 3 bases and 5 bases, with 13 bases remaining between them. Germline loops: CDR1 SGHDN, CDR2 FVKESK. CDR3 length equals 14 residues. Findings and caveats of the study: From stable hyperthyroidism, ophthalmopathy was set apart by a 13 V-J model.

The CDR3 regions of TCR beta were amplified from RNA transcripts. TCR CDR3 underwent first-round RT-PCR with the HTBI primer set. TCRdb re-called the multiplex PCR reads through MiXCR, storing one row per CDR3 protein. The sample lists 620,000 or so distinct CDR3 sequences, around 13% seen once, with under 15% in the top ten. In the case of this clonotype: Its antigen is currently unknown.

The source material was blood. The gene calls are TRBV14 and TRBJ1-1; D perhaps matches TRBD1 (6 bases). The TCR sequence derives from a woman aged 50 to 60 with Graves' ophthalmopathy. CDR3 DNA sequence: TGTGCCAGCAGCCACAACAGGGCGGGTACTGAAGCTTTCTTT. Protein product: CASSHNRAGTEAFF.